This TCR beta chain was recorded in a study of shared clonotypes between healthy human individuals. Trimming pared 7 bases from V and 2 bases from J, leaving 12 bases between. This CDR3 is built from 13 residues. Germline CDR1 is SNHLY and CDR2 is FYNNEI. Only in-frame clones appear in the TCRdb table, and some are missing; sequencing was by immunoSEQ multiplex PCR. The top ten hold about 0.41% of the sample, which has 2.3 million or so clones, roughly 93% seen once. V and J are TRBV2 and TRBJ2-7, with D uncertain. The material sequenced was naive CD4+ T cells from PBMCs. Documented subset: CD45RA+ positively selected. This TCR was recovered from a man younger than 35 in good health. Some clones in this sample may be carry-over from other donors' samples. The CDR3 region is CASTGYTPYEQYF. The CDR3 DNA sequence: TGTGCCAGCACTGGGTACACCCCCTACGAGCAGTACTTC.